These 17 T cell receptor beta chains share one sample of origin, sequenced in a study of blood T cell repertoires in COVID-19. This table comes from immunoSEQ multiplex PCR, and its TCRdb copy is limited to in-frame clones, with some not included. Here the sample spans 150,000 to 200,000 clones, 80% to 90% being singletons. The specimen was peripheral blood. The source is a man aged 18 to 30 with active or convalescent COVID-19.

The chain uses TRBV5-6 and TRBJ1-3; 7 positions agree with TRBD1. CDR1 and CDR2 (germline): SGHDT, YYEEEE. J gave up 4 bases and V 5 bases, and 6 bases lay outside the gene matches. CDR3 length equals 14 residues. The CDR3 nucleotides read TGTGCCAGCAGACATCAGGGGGTAGGAAACACCATATATTTT. Encoded protein: CASRHQGVGNTIYF.

Only a few counts were recorded for this clone. The rearrangement joins TRBV11-3 to TRBJ1-4; a possible D gene is TRBD1 (6 bases). CDR1 and CDR2 (germline): SGHNT, YENEEA. The CDR3 spans 15 residues. Trimming took 6 bases from V and 9 from J, leaving 20 bases between them. CDR3 amino acids: CASSRSLTGTQKLFF. The CDR3 nucleotides read TGTGCCAGCAGTCGTTCCCTTACGGGGACACAAAAACTGTTTTTT.

The chain is built from TRBV29-1 and TRBJ2-7, with 9 nucleotides matching TRBD1. Germline loops: CDR1 SQVTM, CDR2 ANQGSEA. V shed 7 bases and J 3 bases; nucleotides not matched to a gene: 7. This CDR3 is built from 13 residues. CDR3 in amino acids: CSARGTGFYEQYF. CDR3 nucleotide sequence: TGCAGCGCTCGCGGGACAGGGTTCTACGAGCAGTACTTC.

The chain couples TRBV10-1 to TRBJ2-1; 7 nucleotides agree with TRBD2. The length of the CDR3 is 15 residues. Germline trimming cut 6 bases from V and 6 bases from J; bases unmatched to any gene: 11. Germline V gene sequence: CDR1 WNHNN, CDR2 SYGVQD (reference sequence). CDR3: CASSEGLAVPNEQFF. CDR3 nucleotides: TGCGCCAGCAGCGAGGGTCTAGCGGTGCCCAATGAGCAGTTCTTC.

The V call is TRBV20-1, the J call TRBJ1-1; no firm D call. V lost 3 bases and J 0 bases, leaving 8 bases between the germline ends. The V gene's germline CDR1 is DFQATT and CDR2 SNEGSKA (reference sequence). This CDR3 spans 13 amino acids. The CDR3 nucleotides read TGCAGTGCTAGTTCCAACATGAACACTGAAGCTTTCTTT. This encodes CSASSNMNTEAFF.

This chain uses TRBV5-1 with TRBJ2-7, with D possibly TRBD2 on 5 matching bases. V was shortened by 4 bases and J by 3 bases, with 11 bases between the two germline ends. The CDR3 runs 13 residues. Germline CDR1 is SGHRS and CDR2 is YFSETQ. The chain's CDR3 is CASSLDEGYEQYV. The CDR3 nucleotides are TGCGCCAGCAGCCTTGACGAGGGCTACGAGCAGTACGTC.

In the case of this clone: Within the sample, other DNA sequences also encode this same CDR3. This sequence joins TRBV19 and TRBJ1-2, with 7 bases lining up with TRBD1. J was trimmed by 6 bases and V by 3 bases; bases with no gene match: 4. Germline loops: CDR1 LNHDA, CDR2 SQIVND (reference sequence). The CDR3 has 13 residues. As DNA, the CDR3 is TGTGCCAGTAGTATTGGGACAGTGAATGGCTACACCTTC. Translating gives CASSIGTVNGYTF.

The V and J genes are TRBV29-1 and TRBJ2-3, with TRBD1 matching 9 bases. Germline V gene sequence: CDR1 SQVTM, CDR2 ANQGSEA. There are 19 residues in the CDR3. The V and J ends lost 5 bases and 2 bases, in that order; junction bases with no gene match: 20. The CDR3 region is CSVIPWDRAGPDYTDTQYF. The CDR3 nucleotides are TGCAGCGTTATACCTTGGGACAGGGCAGGGCCGGACTACACAGATACGCAGTATTTT.

The DNA of the CDR3 is TGTGCCATCAGACCAACAGGGGGTAACACAGATACGCAGTATTTT. This encodes CAIRPTGGNTDTQYF. This chain links TRBV10-3 with TRBJ2-3; 8 nucleotides match TRBD1. This CDR3 is built from 15 residues. Germline V gene lookup returns CDR1 ENHRY and CDR2 SYGVKD. The junction had 7 bases not matched to a gene; V was cut back by 6 bases and J by 2 bases.

This clone has only one observation. The chain couples TRBV7-9 to TRBJ2-2; no clear D gene. Germline V lookup: CDR1 SEHNR, CDR2 FQNEAQ (reference sequence). There are 14 residues in the CDR3. With 5 bases removed from V and 2 bases from J, the gap between germline ends came to 9 bases. This CDR3 is CASSRKRNTGELFF. The CDR3 DNA reads as TGTGCCAGCAGCCGCAAGAGAAACACCGGGGAGCTGTTTTTT.

This chain uses TRBV18 with TRBJ1-5, with 7 bases that match TRBD1. This CDR3 region has 14 residues. Unmatched junction bases numbered 5, after V lost 3 bases and J lost 6 bases. In germline, CDR1 is KGHSH, CDR2 LQKENI. The DNA for the CDR3 is TGTGCCAGCTCACCGCAGGGGGGCAGTCAGCCCCAGCATTTT. It yields the protein CASSPQGGSQPQHF.

Here the CDR3 reads CASSYSGETSGVEQYV. The CDR3 region has the DNA TGTGCCAGCAGTTACTCGGGGGAGACTAGCGGGGTAGAGCAGTACGTC. This sequence joins TRBV6-5 and TRBJ2-7; 11 bases map to TRBD2. With V trimmed by 0 bases and J by 7 bases, 8 bases remained unmatched. This CDR3 has 16 amino acids. Looked up from germline, CDR1 is MNHEY and CDR2 is SVGAGI.

The V and J genes are TRBV6-5 and TRBJ2-2, with D possibly matching TRBD2 (5 bases). CDR3 size: 13 residues. Per the germline V gene, CDR1 is MNHEY and CDR2 is SVGAGI. V lost 6 bases and J lost 6, with 11 bases in between. In DNA, the CDR3 is TGTGCCAGCAGCATACTAGTCTCCGGGGAGCTGTTTTTT. Protein sequence: CASSILVSGELFF.

This clone was seen just once. The rearrangement uses TRBV29-1 and TRBJ1-4; 8 bases are shared with TRBD1. This CDR3 has 14 amino acids. The germline CDR1 and CDR2 sequences are SQVTM and ANQGSEA. Trimming removed 3 bases from V and 3 bases from J; junction bases left unmatched: 3. DNA of the CDR3: TGCAGCGTTGAGCCGACAGGGGCTAATGAAAAACTGTTTTTT. Translation: CSVEPTGANEKLFF.

The genes are TRBV14 and TRBJ2-1, with TRBD2 identical over 10 bases. The CDR3 contains 15 residues. Trimming cost V 3 bases and J 8 bases; bases outside gene matches: 7. CDR1 is SGHDN, CDR2 FVKESK, per germline. Here the CDR3 DNA reads TGTGCCAGCAGCCATCCCAGCGGGGGGGAGTATGAGCAGTTCTTC. This encodes CASSHPSGGEYEQFF.

This chain connects TRBV3-1 (or the pseudogene TRBV3-2) to TRBJ1-5; 9 bases match TRBD1. From germline, CDR1 is LGHDT and CDR2 YNNKEL (reference sequence). J lost 3 bases, V lost 5 bases, and 5 bases had no gene match. There are 15 residues in the CDR3. DNA of the CDR3: TGTGCCAGCAGCGATGGGACAGGGATCAATCAGCCCCAGCATTTT. Encoded protein: CASSDGTGINQPQHF.

This clone has only a few counts. The chain recombines TRBV30 with TRBJ2-3; a possible D gene is TRBD2 (6 bases). Trimming took 3 bases from V and 1 from J, leaving 23 bases between them. Per the germline V gene, CDR1 is GTSNPN and CDR2 is SVGIG (reference sequence). The CDR3 length is 18 residues. The CDR3 spells CAWRIVGARLEGTDTQYF. CDR3 DNA sequence: TGTGCCTGGAGAATTGTCGGGGCCCGACTAGAAGGCACAGATACGCAGTATTTT.